This TCR beta chain was captured by sequencing in a study of cytomegalovirus exposure and HLA in healthy donors. Study-level background: As released early, the data held 65 million to 90 million unique TCRs from HLA-typed donors. Notes on the study in general: Segments of the TCR beta V type were, in most cases, productive about 87% or about 30% of the time in an earlier analysis.

In the case of this clone: The antigen remains unidentified.

PCR used 60 Vbeta primers and 13 Jbeta primers. TCRdb's table, derived via immunoSEQ multiplex PCR, lists solely in-frame clones and lacks some. The table includes approximately 110,000 clones, under 70% detected once. The CDR3 runs 15 residues. Germline lookup yields CDR1 SGHTA and CDR2 FQGNSA. The ends were cut back, 3 bases at V and 10 bases at J, with 16 bases in the middle. This chain links TRBV7-2 with TRBJ1-6; D not certain. The clonotype originates from a man aged 18 to 29 in good health and CMV-seropositive. The sample was PBMCs. The CDR3 is CASSLGPEGSSPLHF. CDR3 nucleotide sequence: TGTGCCAGCAGCTTGGGCCCAGAGGGCTCGTCACCCCTCCACTTT.